The next 24 T cell receptor beta chains were all read from a single sample in a study of blood T cell repertoires in COVID-19. The repertoire was sequenced with immunoSEQ multiplex PCR; TCRdb's copy has only in-frame clones and lacks some. Among more than 150,000 clones, about 80% were seen once, and the ten largest hold around 14%. Sequencing input: PBMCs or T cells enriched from blood (not recorded which). Receptor source: a man between 60 and 75 years old who had been exposed to COVID-19.

The J gene is TRBJ2-6, the V gene TRBV21-1; the DNA was not used to check the table's D call, TRBD1. TRBV21-1 is reported as a pseudogene. The CDR3 spans 17 residues. The CDR3 here is CASSKVIPGSGANVLTF. CDR3 nucleotide sequence: TGTGCCAGCAGCAAAGTAATCCCAGGGTCCGGGGCCAACGTCCTGACTTTC.

This sequence joins TRBV14 and TRBJ1-3; D is unresolved. This CDR3 spans 17 amino acids. V lost 1 base, J lost 1 base, and 14 bases lay in between. Looked up from germline, CDR1 is SGHDN and CDR2 is FVKESK. The CDR3 sequence is CASSQGSGRQSGNTIYF. As DNA, the CDR3 is TGTGCCAGCAGCCAAGGCTCCGGCAGACAATCTGGAAACACCATATATTTT. Filled out from reference TRBV14 and TRBJ1-3, the complete variable domain reads EAGVTQFPSHSVIEKGQTVTLRCDPISGHDNLYWYRRVMGKEIKFLLHFVKESKQDESGMPNNRFLAERTGGTYSTLKVQPAELEDSGVYFCASSQGSGRQSGNTIYFGEGSWLTVV.

This clone was seen a few times. V gene TRBV19 combines with J gene TRBJ2-7, with D perhaps TRBD2 (5 bases). CDR3 size: 13 residues. V lost 5 bases and J 3 bases, leaving 11 bases between the germline ends. Germline V gene data show CDR1 as LNHDA and CDR2 as SQIVND (reference sequence). The chain's CDR3 is CASSGGWSYEQYF. CDR3 coding DNA: TGTGCCAGTAGTGGAGGCTGGAGCTACGAGCAGTACTTC.

V is TRBV29-1 and J is TRBJ2-2; perhaps TRBD1 as D (5 bases). Germline assignment: CDR1 SQVTM and CDR2 ANQGSEA. Trimming stripped 7 bases from V and 0 bases from J, with 12 bases between. The CDR3 runs 14 residues. CDR3 amino acids: CSGGAGSNTGELFF. The CDR3 DNA is TGCAGCGGTGGGGCCGGGTCGAACACCGGGGAGCTGTTTTTT.

V usage is TRBV5-4 and J usage is TRBJ2-7, with 12 bases lining up with TRBD2. The CDR3 covers 15 residues. Trimming removed 4 bases from V and 4 bases from J; junction bases left unmatched: 6. Germline CDR1 and CDR2: SGHNT and YYREEE (reference sequence). This chain's CDR3 is CASSDGTSGFYEQYF. The CDR3 DNA reads as TGTGCCAGCAGCGACGGGACTAGCGGGTTTTACGAGCAGTACTTC. Full variable domain (outside the CDR3, taken from reference TRBV5-4 and TRBJ2-7): ETGVTQSPTHLIKTRGQQVTLRCSSQSGHNTVSWYQQALGQGPQFIFQYYREEENGRGNFPPRFSGLQFPNYSSELNVNALELDDSALYLCASSDGTSGFYEQYFGPGTRLTVT.

The rearrangement joins TRBV7-8 to TRBJ1-4; TRBD1 matches 10 bases. Germline-derived CDR1 and CDR2 are SGHVS and FQNEAQ. The trim removed 5 bases at V and 3 bases at J, leaving 6 bases unmatched. The CDR3 has 16 residues. The CDR3 protein is CASSTTGGLANEKLFF. As DNA, the CDR3 is TGTGCCAGCAGCACGACAGGGGGCTTGGCTAATGAAAAACTGTTTTTT.

The chain couples TRBV5-5 to TRBJ2-7; perhaps TRBD1 as D (6 bases). The CDR3 sequence is 13 residues long. The germline V gene encodes CDR1 SGHKS and CDR2 YYEKEE (reference sequence). The V end lost 2 bases, the J end lost 4 bases, and 10 bases lay between the germline ends. This CDR3 is CASSFGQKYEQYF. The CDR3 region has the DNA TGTGCCAGCAGCTTCGGACAGAAGTACGAGCAGTACTTC.

The genes are TRBV5-1 and TRBJ1-2, with 10 positions matching TRBD1. The CDR3 is 15 amino acids. Germline V gene sequence: CDR1 SGHRS, CDR2 YFSETQ. J lost 3 bases, V lost 2 bases, and 4 bases had no gene match. CDR3 DNA sequence: TGCGCCAGCAGCTTCGGACAGGGGGTTTACTATGGCTACACCTTC. Translated: CASSFGQGVYYGYTF.

The V and J genes are TRBV6-2 or TRBV6-3 and TRBJ1-1, with D possibly TRBD1 on 5 matching bases. V shed 0 bases and J shed 4 bases, with 12 bases lying between them. CDR1 is MNHEY, CDR2 SVGEGT, per germline. This CDR3 is built from 15 residues. The CDR3 is CASSYSGRGGTEAFF. As DNA, the CDR3 is TGTGCCAGCAGTTACTCAGGACGGGGGGGCACTGAAGCTTTCTTT.

This chain uses TRBV5-1 with TRBJ2-2, with D possibly being TRBD1 (6 bases). The CDR3 covers 15 residues. Germline V gene lookup returns CDR1 SGHRS and CDR2 YFSETQ. The V gene lost 3 bases and the J gene lost 6 bases, with 15 bases spanning the gap. The CDR3 sequence is CASSSMAGVPGELFF. In DNA, the CDR3 is TGCGCCAGCAGCTCCATGGCAGGGGTCCCCGGGGAGCTGTTTTTT.

The chain links TRBV5-6 to TRBJ1-2; D not certain. The CDR3 totals 16 residues. Germline loops: CDR1 SGHDT, CDR2 YYEEEE. Trimming stripped 1 base from V and 3 bases from J, with 16 bases between. The CDR3 loop is CASSLLTETFDYGYTF. The CDR3, as DNA: TGTGCCAGCAGCTTGCTCACAGAGACCTTTGACTATGGCTACACCTTC.

The rearrangement joins TRBV28 to TRBJ1-5; D uncertain. V lost 5 bases, J lost 1 base, and 9 bases lay in between. This CDR3 comprises 14 residues. Germline V gene data show CDR1 as MDHEN and CDR2 as SYDVKM. In DNA form, the CDR3 reads TGTGCCAGCAGTCCCGGAGGGAGCAATCAGCCCCAGCATTTT. As protein: CASSPGGSNQPQHF. Full variable domain (remainder filled in from reference TRBV28 and TRBJ1-5): DVKVTQSSRYLVKRTGEKVFLECVQDMDHENMFWYRQDPGLGLRLIYFSYDVKMKEKGDIPEGYSVSREKKERFSLILESASTNQTSMYLCASSPGGSNQPQHFGDGTRLSIL.

This clone turned up a few times. The gene calls are TRBV5-4 and TRBJ1-3; weak D call: TRBD1 (5 bases). Germline loops: CDR1 SGHNT, CDR2 YYREEE (reference sequence). V was pared by 0 bases and J by 2 bases, with 9 bases between. This CDR3 comprises 15 residues. The CDR3 is CASSLGAGPGNTIYF. In DNA form, the CDR3 reads TGTGCCAGCAGCTTGGGCGCGGGGCCTGGAAACACCATATATTTT.

In its sample, this clone was seen once. V gene TRBV6-5 combines with J gene TRBJ2-7; maybe TRBD2 (5 bases). The CDR3 totals 13 residues. Between the trimmed V and J ends, which lost 6 bases and 2 bases, there was a span of 11 bases. CDR1 MNHEY and CDR2 SVGAGI come from the germline V gene. This chain's CDR3 is CASSLKLAYEQYF. The CDR3 nucleotides are TGTGCCAGCAGCCTTAAACTAGCCTACGAGCAGTACTTC.

The chain is built from TRBV30 and TRBJ2-1; perhaps TRBD2 as D (5 bases). V lost 1 base and J 4 bases, leaving 5 bases between the germline ends. The CDR3 totals 12 residues. Germline V gives CDR1 GTSNPN, CDR2 SVGIG (reference sequence). DNA for the CDR3: TGTGCCTGGAGTGGAGGGTACAATGAGCAGTTCTTC. Translated: CAWSGGYNEQFF.

The CDR3 loop reads CASSLGQGAGEKLFF. CDR3 coding DNA: TGTGCCAGCAGCTTAGGGCAGGGGGCGGGCGAAAAACTGTTTTTT. The rearrangement uses TRBV11-2 and TRBJ1-4; 8 bases agree with TRBD1. J was trimmed by 8 bases and V by 1 base; bases with no gene match: 6. The CDR3 covers 15 residues. Germline lookup yields CDR1 SGHAT and CDR2 FQNNGV.

This clone was counted ten times or more. The chain recombines TRBV7-9 with TRBJ2-3, with D perhaps TRBD2 (6 bases). Germline loops: CDR1 SEHNR, CDR2 FQNEAQ (reference sequence). The length of the CDR3 is 15 residues. V lost 4 bases and J lost 0, with 11 bases in between. Written as DNA, the CDR3 is TGTGCCAGCAGCTCCAGACTAGAAAGCACAGATACGCAGTATTTT. It is translated as CASSSRLESTDTQYF.

V and J are TRBV6-5 and TRBJ2-7; perhaps TRBD1 as D (6 bases). This CDR3 comprises 13 residues. CDR1 is MNHEY, CDR2 SVGAGI, per germline. V dropped 5 bases and J dropped 2 bases, with 10 bases sitting between them. CDR3: CASSRGHPYEQYF. DNA of the CDR3: TGTGCCAGCAGTCGGGGACACCCCTACGAGCAGTACTTC.

The chain carries TRBV28 and TRBJ2-1; a possible D gene is TRBD2 (6 bases). Between the trimmed V and J ends, which lost 1 base and 7 bases, there was a span of 14 bases. Looked up from germline, CDR1 is MDHEN and CDR2 is SYDVKM. The CDR3 runs 15 residues. The CDR3: CASSLSEGGRNEQFF. In DNA, the CDR3 is TGTGCCAGCAGTTTATCGGAGGGTGGGCGTAATGAGCAGTTCTTC. Variable domain in full (rest from reference TRBV28 and TRBJ2-1): DVKVTQSSRYLVKRTGEKVFLECVQDMDHENMFWYRQDPGLGLRLIYFSYDVKMKEKGDIPEGYSVSREKKERFSLILESASTNQTSMYLCASSLSEGGRNEQFFGPGTRLTVL.

The chain links TRBV6-5 to TRBJ1-4; D not resolved. Germline CDR1 MNHEY, CDR2 SVGAGI. The CDR3 spans 13 residues. V lost 10 bases to trimming and J lost 8 bases, with 17 bases between them. CDR3 nucleotide sequence: TGTGCCACCCAAAAGGGAGTCGGCGAAAAACTGTTTTTT. It encodes CATQKGVGEKLFF.

This rearrangement joins TRBV30 to TRBJ1-6; 11 positions match TRBD1. This CDR3 has 14 residues. Unmatched junction bases numbered 3, after V lost 3 bases and J lost 8 bases. Germline V gene lookup returns CDR1 GTSNPN and CDR2 SVGIG (reference sequence). DNA for the CDR3: TGTGCCTGGAGGGGGACAGGGGGTGATTCACCCCTCCACTTT. Encoded protein: CAWRGTGGDSPLHF.

This clone has more than one count but fewer than ten. The gene calls are TRBV10-1 and TRBJ2-1; D assignment may be TRBD1 or TRBD2 (5 bases each). In germline, CDR1 is WNHNN, CDR2 SYGVQD (reference sequence). The ends were cut back, 6 bases at V and 5 bases at J, with 11 bases in the middle. The CDR3 loop spans 13 amino acids. The CDR3: CASREGRHNEQFF. CDR3 nucleotide sequence: TGCGCCAGCAGAGAGGGGAGACACAATGAGCAGTTCTTC.

The chain links TRBV24-1 to TRBJ2-1, with TRBD1 identical over 10 bases. The germline V gene has CDR1 KGHDR and CDR2 SFDVKD. Losses at the gene ends were 5 bases for V and 4 bases for J; bases not matched to a gene: 10. The CDR3 contains 17 residues. CDR3 amino acids: CATSGIARDRGYNEQFF. CDR3 bases: TGTGCCACCAGTGGTATTGCCCGGGACAGGGGATACAATGAGCAGTTCTTC.

The J gene is TRBJ2-3, the V gene TRBV10-3, with 7 nucleotides matching TRBD2. Germline loops: CDR1 ENHRY, CDR2 SYGVKD. The CDR3 is 15 residues long. Germline trimming cut 6 bases from V and 0 bases from J; bases unmatched to any gene: 6. The CDR3 reads CAIRPLAVSTDTQYF. The DNA of the CDR3 is TGTGCCATCAGGCCGCTAGCGGTTAGCACAGATACGCAGTATTTT.